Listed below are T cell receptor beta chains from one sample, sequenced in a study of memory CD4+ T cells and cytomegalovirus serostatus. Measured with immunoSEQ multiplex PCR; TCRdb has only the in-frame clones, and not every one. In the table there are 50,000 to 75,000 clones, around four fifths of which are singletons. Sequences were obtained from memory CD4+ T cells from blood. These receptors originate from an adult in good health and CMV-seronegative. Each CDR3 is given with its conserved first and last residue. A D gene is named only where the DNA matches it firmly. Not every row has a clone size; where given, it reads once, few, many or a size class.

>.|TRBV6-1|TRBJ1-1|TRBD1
TGTGCCAGCAGTGAAGGGGCCCGGACAGGCCTGAACACTGAAGCTTTCTTT
CASSEGARTGLNTEAFF
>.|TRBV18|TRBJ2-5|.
TGTGCCAGCTCACTTTCGTACCAAGAGACCCAGTACTTC
CASSLSYQETQYF
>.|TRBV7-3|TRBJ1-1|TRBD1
TGTGCCAGCAGCCCAACGACAGGGATGAACACTGAAGCTTTCTTT
CASSPTTGMNTEAFF
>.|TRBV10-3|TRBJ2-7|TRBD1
TGTGCCATCAGTGAGTCTGGGACAGACCCCTACGAGCAGTACTTC
CAISESGTDPYEQYF
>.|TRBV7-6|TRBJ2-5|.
TGTGCCAGCAGTCTCAACCCGGGGGAGACCCAGTACTTC
CASSLNPGETQYF
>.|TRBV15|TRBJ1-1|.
TGTGCCACCAGCAGAGATCGGTGGGGAAACACTGAAGCTTTCTTT
CATSRDRWGNTEAFF
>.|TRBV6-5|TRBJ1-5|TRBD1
TGTGCCAGCAGAGGACAGGGGAGCGGTCAGCCCCAGCATTTT
CASRGQGSGQPQHF
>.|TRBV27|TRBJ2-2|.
TGTGCCAGCAGGCCAGGGAGCGCCGGGGAGCTGTTTTTT
CASRPGSAGELFF
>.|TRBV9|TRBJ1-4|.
TGTGCCAGCAGCGTAGATTCTAATGAAAAACTGTTTTTT
CASSVDSNEKLFF
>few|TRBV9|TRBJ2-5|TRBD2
TGTGCCAGCAGCAATGGACTAGCGGGAGATGGAGAGACCCAGTACTTC
CASSNGLAGDGETQYF
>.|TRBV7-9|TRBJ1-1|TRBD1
TGTGCCAGCAGCCGGGACAGGGCCCTGAACACTGAAGCTTTCTTT
CASSRDRALNTEAFF
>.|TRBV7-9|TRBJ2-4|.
TGTGCCAGCAGCTTAGCGGGTTTCCTAGCCAAAAACATTCAGTACTTC
CASSLAGFLAKNIQYF
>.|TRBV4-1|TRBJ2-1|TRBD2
TGCGCCAGCAGCTCAGGGCGGGGTTTGGGCGGGAGGGCCACCAATGAGCAGTTCTTC
CASSSGRGLGGRATNEQFF
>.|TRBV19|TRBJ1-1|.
TGTGCCAGTAGTGGGAGACAGGCCGACACTGAAGCTTTCTTT
CASSGRQADTEAFF
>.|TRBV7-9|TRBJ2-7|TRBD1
TGTGCCAGCAGCCCTCTGGGACAGAAGAGCTCCTACGAGCAGTACTTC
CASSPLGQKSSYEQYF
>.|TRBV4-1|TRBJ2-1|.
TGCGCCAGCAGCCATTATCCGAGCTCCTACAATGAGCAGTTCTTC
CASSHYPSSYNEQFF
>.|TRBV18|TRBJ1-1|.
TGTGCCAGCTCACCTACTAGGGATGGGAACACTGAAGCTTTCTTT
CASSPTRDGNTEAFF
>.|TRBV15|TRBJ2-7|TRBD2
TGTGCCACCAGCAGGCTGACTAGCGCTTCATCCCCCTACGAGCAGTACTTC
CATSRLTSASSPYEQYF
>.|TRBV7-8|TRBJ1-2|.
TGTGCCAGCAGCCCCCCCAGAGTATTACAGAGCGCTAACTATGGCTACACCTTC
CASSPPRVLQSANYGYTF
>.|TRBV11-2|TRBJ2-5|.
TGTGCCAGCAGCTTAGATGGGGGGCGGGGGACCCAGTACTTC
CASSLDGGRGTQYF
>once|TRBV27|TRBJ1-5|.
TGTGCCAGCAGCCTAAGAGAAAGCAATCAGCCCCAGCATTTT
CASSLRESNQPQHF
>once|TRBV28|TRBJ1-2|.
TGTGCCAGCAGTTTACTGACAGCTTTATATGGCTACACCTTC
CASSLLTALYGYTF
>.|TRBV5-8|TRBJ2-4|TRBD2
TGTGCCAGCAGCTTCGTAGCGGGAAAAGCCAAAAACATTCAGTACTTC
CASSFVAGKAKNIQYF
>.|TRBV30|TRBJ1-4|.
TGTGCCTGGAGTGTAGCTGGAGCCTCTGCAACTAATGAAAAACTGTTTTTT
CAWSVAGASATNEKLFF
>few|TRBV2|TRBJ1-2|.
TGTGCCAGCAGGAAGACAGTCGTCGATGGCTACACCTTC
CASRKTVVDGYTF
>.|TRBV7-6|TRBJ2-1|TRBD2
TGTGCCAGCAGCCCCCGGACTAGATCCAATGAGCAGTTCTTC
CASSPRTRSNEQFF
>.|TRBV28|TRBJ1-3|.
TGTGCCAGCAGTTTCCGGGGACTCAGTGGAAACACCATATATTTT
CASSFRGLSGNTIYF
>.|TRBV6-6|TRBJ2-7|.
TGTGCCAGCAGTTACGGTAAGGGCTCCTACGAGCAGTACTTC
CASSYGKGSYEQYF
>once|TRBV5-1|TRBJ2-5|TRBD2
TGCGCCAGCAGCACTGGACTAGCGGGCCCCAAAGAGACCCAGTACTTC
CASSTGLAGPKETQYF
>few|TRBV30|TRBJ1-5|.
TGTGCCTGGAATAACGGGGGGGCCCAGCCCCAGCATTTT
CAWNNGGAQPQHF
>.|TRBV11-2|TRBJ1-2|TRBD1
TGTGCCAGCAGCCAGGGGGTTAACTATGGCTACACCTTC
CASSQGVNYGYTF
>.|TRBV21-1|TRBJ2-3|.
TGTGCCAGCAGACAGGGTGGGGATACGCAGTATTTT
CASRQGGDTQYF
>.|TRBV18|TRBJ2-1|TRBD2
TGTGCCAGCTTGCGGGCTAGCGGGAGTCATGAGCAGTTCTTC
CASLRASGSHEQFF
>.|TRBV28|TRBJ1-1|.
TGTGCCAGCACTCTTTCGGGGTTGCAACTGTCCGCTTTCTTT
CASTLSGLQLSAFF
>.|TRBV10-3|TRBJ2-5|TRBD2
TGTGCCATCAGCACGGGAGGGACCCAAGAGACCCAGTACTTC
CAISTGGTQETQYF
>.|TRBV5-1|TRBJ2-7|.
TGCGCCAGCTCGGCTCTTGGGGGGCAGTACTTC
CASSALGGQYF
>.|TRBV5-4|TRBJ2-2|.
TGTGCCAGCAGGGAGAGGGAGACCGGGGAGCTGTTTTTT
CASRERETGELFF
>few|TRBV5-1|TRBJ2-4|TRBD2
TGCGCCAGCAGAAACCTAGCGGGAGCCAAAAACATTCAGTACTTC
CASRNLAGAKNIQYF
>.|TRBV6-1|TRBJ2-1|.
TGTGCCAGCATTCCCGGGGGTAAGGATGAGCAGTTCTTC
CASIPGGKDEQFF
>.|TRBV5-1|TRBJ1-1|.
TGCGCCAGCACCCGGGCAGGAGGGGACACTGAAGCTTTCTTT
CASTRAGGDTEAFF
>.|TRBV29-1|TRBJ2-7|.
TGCAGCGTAGGAAGGGACCGGAGCTCCTACGAGCAGTACTTC
CSVGRDRSSYEQYF
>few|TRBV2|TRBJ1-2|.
TGTGCCTCCAGCAATAGATTCTTTCAGGGCTACACCTTC
CASSNRFFQGYTF
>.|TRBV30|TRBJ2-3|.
TGTGCCTGGAGTGCGGCAGGGACAGATACGCAGTATTTT
CAWSAAGTDTQYF
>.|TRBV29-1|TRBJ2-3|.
TGCAGCGTTCCGAGGATCACTAGCACAGATACGCAGTATTTT
CSVPRITSTDTQYF
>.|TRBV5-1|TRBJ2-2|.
TGCGCCAGCAGCTTGGTGGGTGGTACCGGGGAGCTGTTTTTT
CASSLVGGTGELFF
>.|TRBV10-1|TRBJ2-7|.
TGCGCCAGCAGCCCACTAAGGACCGGAGGGCGGTCCGAGCAGTACTTC
CASSPLRTGGRSEQYF
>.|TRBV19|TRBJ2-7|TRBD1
TGTGCCAGTAGTAGCAAGGGGACAGGTGCCTACGAGCAGTACTTC
CASSSKGTGAYEQYF
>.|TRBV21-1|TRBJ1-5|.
TGTGCCAGCAAGCGCCGCTATAATGGGGACAGGTTCAATCAGCCCCAGCATTTT
CASKRRYNGDRFNQPQHF
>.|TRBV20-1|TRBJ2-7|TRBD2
TGCAGTGCTAGCGGGGGAGGGGAGCAGTACTTC
CSASGGGEQYF